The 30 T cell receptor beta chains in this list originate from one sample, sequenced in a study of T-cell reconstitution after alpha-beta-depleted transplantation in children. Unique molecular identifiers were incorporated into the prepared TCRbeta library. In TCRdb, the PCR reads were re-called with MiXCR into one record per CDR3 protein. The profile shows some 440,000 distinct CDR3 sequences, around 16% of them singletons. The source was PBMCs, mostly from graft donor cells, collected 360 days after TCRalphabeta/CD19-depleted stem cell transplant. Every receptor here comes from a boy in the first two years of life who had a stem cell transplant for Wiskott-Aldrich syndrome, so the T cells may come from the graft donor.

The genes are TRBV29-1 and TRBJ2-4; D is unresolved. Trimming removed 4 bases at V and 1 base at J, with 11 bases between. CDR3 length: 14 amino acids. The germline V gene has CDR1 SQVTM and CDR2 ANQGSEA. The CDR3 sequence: CSVVVGAAKNIQYF. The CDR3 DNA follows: TGCAGCGTTGTCGTAGGTGCGGCCAAAAACATTCAGTACTTC.

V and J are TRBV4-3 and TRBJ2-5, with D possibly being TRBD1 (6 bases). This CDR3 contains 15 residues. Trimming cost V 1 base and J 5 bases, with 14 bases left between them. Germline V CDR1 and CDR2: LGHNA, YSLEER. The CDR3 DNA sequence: TGCGCCAGCAGCCAAGTTTACAGGGAGTATGAGACCCAGTACTTC. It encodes CASSQVYREYETQYF.

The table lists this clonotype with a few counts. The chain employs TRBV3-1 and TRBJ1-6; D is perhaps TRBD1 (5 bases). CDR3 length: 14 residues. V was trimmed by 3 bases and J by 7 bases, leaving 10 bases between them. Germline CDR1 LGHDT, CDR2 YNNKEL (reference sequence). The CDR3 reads CASSHTGENSPLHF. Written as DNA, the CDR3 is TGTGCCAGCAGCCATACAGGAGAGAATTCACCCCTCCACTTT.

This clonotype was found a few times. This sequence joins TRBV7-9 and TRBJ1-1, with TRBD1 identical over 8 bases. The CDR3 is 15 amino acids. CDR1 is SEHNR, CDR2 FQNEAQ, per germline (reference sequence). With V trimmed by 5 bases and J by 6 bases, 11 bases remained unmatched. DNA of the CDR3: TGTGCCAGCAGCCACACTTGGACAGGGACGTCTGAAGCTTTCTTT. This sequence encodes CASSHTWTGTSEAFF.

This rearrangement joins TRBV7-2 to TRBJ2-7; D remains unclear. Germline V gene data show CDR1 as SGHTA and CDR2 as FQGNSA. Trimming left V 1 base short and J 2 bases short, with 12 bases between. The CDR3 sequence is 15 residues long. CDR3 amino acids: CASSLEVGPTYEQYF. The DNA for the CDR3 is TGTGCCAGCAGCTTAGAGGTTGGGCCAACCTACGAGCAGTACTTC.

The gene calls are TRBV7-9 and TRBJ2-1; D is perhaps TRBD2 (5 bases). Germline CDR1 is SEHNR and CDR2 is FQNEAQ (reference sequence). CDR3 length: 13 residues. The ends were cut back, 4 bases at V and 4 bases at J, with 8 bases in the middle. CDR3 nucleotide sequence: TGTGCCAGCAGCTCCCCGGGATACAATGAGCAGTTCTTC. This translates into CASSSPGYNEQFF. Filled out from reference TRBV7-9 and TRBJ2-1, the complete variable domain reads DTGVSQNPRHKITKRGQNVTFRCDPISEHNRLYWYRQTLGQGPEFLTYFQNEAQLEKSRLLSDRFSAERPKGSFSTLEIQRTEQGDSAMYLCASSSPGYNEQFFGPGTRLTVL.

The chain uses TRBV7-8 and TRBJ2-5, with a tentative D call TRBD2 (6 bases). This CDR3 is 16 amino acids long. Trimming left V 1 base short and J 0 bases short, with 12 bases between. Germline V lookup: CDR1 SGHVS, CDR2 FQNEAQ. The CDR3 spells CASSLDLGRYQETQYF. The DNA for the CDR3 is TGTGCCAGCAGCTTAGACCTGGGGAGGTACCAAGAGACCCAGTACTTC.

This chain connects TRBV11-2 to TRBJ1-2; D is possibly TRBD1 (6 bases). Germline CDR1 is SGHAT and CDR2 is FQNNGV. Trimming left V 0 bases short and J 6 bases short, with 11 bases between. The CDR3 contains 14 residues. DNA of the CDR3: TGTGCCAGCAGCTTAGACTGGGGGCGAGATGGCTACACCTTC. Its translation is CASSLDWGRDGYTF. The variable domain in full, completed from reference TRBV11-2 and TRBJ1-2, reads EAGVAQSPRYKIIEKRQSVAFWCNPISGHATLYWYQQILGQGPKLLIQFQNNGVVDDSQLPKDRFSAERLKGVDSTLKIQPAKLEDSAVYLCASSLDWGRDGYTFGSGTRLTVV.

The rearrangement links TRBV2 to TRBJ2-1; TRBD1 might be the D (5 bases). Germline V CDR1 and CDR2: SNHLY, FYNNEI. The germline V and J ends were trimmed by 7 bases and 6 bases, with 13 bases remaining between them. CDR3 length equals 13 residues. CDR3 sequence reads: CASTRRGVNEQFF. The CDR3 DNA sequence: TGTGCCAGCACTCGAAGGGGCGTCAATGAGCAGTTCTTC. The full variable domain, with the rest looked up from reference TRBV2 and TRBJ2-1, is EPEVTQTPSHQVTQMGQEVILRCVPISNHLYFYWYRQILGQKVEFLVSFYNNEISEKSEIFDDQFSVERPDGSNFTLKIRSTKLEDSAMYFCASTRRGVNEQFFGPGTRLTVL.

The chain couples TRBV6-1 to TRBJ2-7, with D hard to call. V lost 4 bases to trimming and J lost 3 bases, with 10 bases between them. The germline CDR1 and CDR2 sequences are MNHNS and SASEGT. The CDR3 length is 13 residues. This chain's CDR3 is CASSVKGIYEQYF. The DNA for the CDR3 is TGTGCCAGCAGTGTGAAAGGGATCTACGAGCAGTACTTC.

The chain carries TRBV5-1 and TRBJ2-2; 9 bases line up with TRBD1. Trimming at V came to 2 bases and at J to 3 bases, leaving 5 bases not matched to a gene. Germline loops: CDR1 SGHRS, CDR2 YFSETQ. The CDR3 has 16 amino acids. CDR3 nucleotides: TGCGCCAGCAGCTTCGGACAGGGGAGGGACACCGGGGAGCTGTTTTTT. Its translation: CASSFGQGRDTGELFF.

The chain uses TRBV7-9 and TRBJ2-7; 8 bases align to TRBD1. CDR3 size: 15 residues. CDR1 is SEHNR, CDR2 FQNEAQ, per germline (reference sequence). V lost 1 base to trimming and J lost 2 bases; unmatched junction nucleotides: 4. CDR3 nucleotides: TGTGCCAGCAGCTTAGGGCGGGACAGGCCCTACGAGCAGTACTTC. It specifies CASSLGRDRPYEQYF.

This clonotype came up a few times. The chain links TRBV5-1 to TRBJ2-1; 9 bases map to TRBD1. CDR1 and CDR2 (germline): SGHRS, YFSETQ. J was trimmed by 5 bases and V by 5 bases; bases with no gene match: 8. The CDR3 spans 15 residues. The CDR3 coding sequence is TGCGCCAGCAGAGTAAGGACAGGGGCCCACAATGAGCAGTTCTTC. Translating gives CASRVRTGAHNEQFF.

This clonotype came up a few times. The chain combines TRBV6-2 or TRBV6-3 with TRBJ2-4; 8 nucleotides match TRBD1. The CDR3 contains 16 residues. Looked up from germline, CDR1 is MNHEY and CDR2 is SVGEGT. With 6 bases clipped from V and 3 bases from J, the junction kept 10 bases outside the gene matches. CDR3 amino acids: CASSRDRGEGKNIQYF. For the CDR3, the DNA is TGTGCCAGCAGCCGCGACAGGGGAGAAGGCAAAAACATTCAGTACTTC.

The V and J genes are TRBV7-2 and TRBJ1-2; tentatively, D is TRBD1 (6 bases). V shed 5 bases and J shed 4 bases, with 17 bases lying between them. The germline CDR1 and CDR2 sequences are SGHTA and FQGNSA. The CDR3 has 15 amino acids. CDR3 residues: CASSPQGVSGYGYTF. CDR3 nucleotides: TGTGCCAGCAGCCCACAGGGAGTATCGGGCTATGGCTACACCTTC.

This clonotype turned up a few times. CDR3 loop: CAWSPGLAGELFF. The CDR3 DNA follows: TGTGCCTGGAGTCCGGGGCTCGCCGGGGAGCTGTTTTTT. V and J are TRBV30 and TRBJ2-2, with D tentatively TRBD1 or TRBD2 (5 bases each). This CDR3 contains 13 residues. Between the trimmed V and J ends, which lost 2 bases and 6 bases, there was a span of 10 bases. CDR1 is GTSNPN, CDR2 SVGIG, per germline (reference sequence).

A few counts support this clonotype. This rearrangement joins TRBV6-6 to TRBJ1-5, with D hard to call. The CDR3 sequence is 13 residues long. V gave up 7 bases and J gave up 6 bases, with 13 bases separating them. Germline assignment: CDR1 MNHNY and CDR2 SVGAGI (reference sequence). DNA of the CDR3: TGTGCCAGCATAAGAGAAGTTGGTCAGCCCCAGCATTTT. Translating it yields CASIREVGQPQHF.

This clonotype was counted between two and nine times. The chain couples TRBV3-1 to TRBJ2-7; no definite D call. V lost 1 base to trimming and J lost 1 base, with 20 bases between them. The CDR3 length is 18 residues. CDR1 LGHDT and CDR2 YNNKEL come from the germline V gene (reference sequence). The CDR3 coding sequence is TGTGCCAGCAGCCAAGGCCAGTCACGGGCTTTTTCTTCCTACGAGCAGTACTTC. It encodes CASSQGQSRAFSSYEQYF.

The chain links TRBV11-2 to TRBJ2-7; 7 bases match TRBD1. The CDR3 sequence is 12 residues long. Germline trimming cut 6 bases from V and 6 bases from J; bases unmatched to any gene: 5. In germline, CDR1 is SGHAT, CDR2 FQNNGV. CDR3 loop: CASRTWDSEQYF. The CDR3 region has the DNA TGTGCCAGCAGAACATGGGACAGCGAGCAGTACTTC.

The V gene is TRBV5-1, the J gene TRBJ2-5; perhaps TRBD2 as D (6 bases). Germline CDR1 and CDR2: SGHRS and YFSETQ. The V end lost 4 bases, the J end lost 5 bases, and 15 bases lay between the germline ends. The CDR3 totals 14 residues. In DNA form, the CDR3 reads TGCGCCAGCAGCGGAGGGCCAGGGAGGGAGACCCAGTACTTC. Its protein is CASSGGPGRETQYF.

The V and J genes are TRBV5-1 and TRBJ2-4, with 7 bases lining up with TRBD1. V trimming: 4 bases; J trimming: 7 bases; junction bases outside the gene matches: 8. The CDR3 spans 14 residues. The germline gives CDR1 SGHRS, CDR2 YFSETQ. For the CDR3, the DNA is TGCGCCAGCAGCCCGGGACAGCCGGCGAACATTCAGTACTTC. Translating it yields CASSPGQPANIQYF.

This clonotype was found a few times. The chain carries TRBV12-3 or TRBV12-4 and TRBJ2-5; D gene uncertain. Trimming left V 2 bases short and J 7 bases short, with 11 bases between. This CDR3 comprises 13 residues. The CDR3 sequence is CASSLLIGGTQYF. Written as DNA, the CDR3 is TGTGCCAGCAGTTTACTGATAGGCGGGACCCAGTACTTC.

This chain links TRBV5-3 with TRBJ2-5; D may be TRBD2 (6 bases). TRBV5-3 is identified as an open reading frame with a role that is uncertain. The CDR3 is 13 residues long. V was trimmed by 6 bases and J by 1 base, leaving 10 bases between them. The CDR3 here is CARNAGPQETQYF. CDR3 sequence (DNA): TGTGCCAGAAACGCGGGGCCCCAAGAGACCCAGTACTTC.

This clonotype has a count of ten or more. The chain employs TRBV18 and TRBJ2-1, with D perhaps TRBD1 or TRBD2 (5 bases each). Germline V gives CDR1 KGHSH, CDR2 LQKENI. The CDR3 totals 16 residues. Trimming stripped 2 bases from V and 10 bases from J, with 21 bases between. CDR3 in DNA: TGTGCCAGCTCACCAGTTCAGACAGACGAGTGGGAGGAGCAGTTCTTC. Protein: CASSPVQTDEWEEQFF.

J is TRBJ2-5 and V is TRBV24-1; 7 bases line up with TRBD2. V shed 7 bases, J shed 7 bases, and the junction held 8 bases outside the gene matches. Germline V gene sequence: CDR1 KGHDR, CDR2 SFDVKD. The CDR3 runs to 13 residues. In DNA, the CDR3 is TGTGCCACCAGCAACGGGGGGACGGGGACCCAGTACTTC. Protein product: CATSNGGTGTQYF.

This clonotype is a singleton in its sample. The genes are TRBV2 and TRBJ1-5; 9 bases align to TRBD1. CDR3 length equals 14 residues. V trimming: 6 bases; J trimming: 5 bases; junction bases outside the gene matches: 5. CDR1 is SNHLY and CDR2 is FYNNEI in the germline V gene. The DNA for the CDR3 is TGTGCCAGCAGGAGGGACAGGGCGGATCAGCCCCAGCATTTT. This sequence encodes CASRRDRADQPQHF.

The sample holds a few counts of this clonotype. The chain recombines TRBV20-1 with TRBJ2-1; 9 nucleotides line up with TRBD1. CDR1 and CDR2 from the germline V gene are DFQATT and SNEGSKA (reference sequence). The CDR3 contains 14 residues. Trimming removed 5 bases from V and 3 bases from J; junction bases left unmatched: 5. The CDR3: CSARTGGSYNEQFF. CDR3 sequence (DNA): TGCAGTGCTCGAACAGGGGGCAGCTACAATGAGCAGTTCTTC.

The CDR3 protein is CASSQSSGKGTDTQYF. CDR3 nucleotides: TGTGCCAGCAGCCAATCTAGCGGGAAGGGCACAGATACGCAGTATTTT. V is TRBV6-6 and J is TRBJ2-3; 9 nucleotides match TRBD2. Germline V gene lookup returns CDR1 MNHNY and CDR2 SVGAGI (reference sequence). This CDR3 spans 16 amino acids. V was clipped by 6 bases and J by 1 base; unmatched bases: 8.

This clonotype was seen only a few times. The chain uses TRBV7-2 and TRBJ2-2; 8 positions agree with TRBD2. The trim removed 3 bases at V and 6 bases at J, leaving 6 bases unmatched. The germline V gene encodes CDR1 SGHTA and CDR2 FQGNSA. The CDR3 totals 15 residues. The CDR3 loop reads CASSFPPAGAGELFF. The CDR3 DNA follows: TGTGCCAGCAGCTTCCCCCCAGCGGGGGCCGGGGAGCTGTTTTTT.

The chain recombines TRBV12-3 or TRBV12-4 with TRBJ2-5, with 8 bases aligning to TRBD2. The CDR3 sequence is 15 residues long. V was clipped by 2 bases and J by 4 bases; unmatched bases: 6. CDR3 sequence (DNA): TGTGCCAGCAGTTTATGGGGACTAGGACCAGAGACCCAGTACTTC. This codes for CASSLWGLGPETQYF.